Included here is one TCR beta chain sequence, with context. Data came from immunoSEQ multiplex PCR; TCRdb stores just in-frame clones and leaves some out. The table shows 35,000 or so clones, with just over 85% occurring only once. This entry comes from a study of T cell changes during pregnancy in multiple sclerosis. Germline loops: CDR1 MDHEN, CDR2 SYDVKM. The CDR3 sequence is 16 residues long. V lost 1 base to trimming and J lost 7 bases; unmatched junction nucleotides: 8. The chain joins TRBV28 to TRBJ1-5; 9 bases line up with TRBD1. The source of this sequence is a female donor with multiple sclerosis, enrolled in a pregnancy study. This specimen was CD4+ T cells from peripheral blood mononuclear cells, taken before pregnancy. This CDR3 is CASSLSRDRDVQPQHF. In nucleotides, the CDR3 is TGTGCCAGCAGTTTATCGAGGGACAGGGATGTCCAGCCCCAGCATTTT.